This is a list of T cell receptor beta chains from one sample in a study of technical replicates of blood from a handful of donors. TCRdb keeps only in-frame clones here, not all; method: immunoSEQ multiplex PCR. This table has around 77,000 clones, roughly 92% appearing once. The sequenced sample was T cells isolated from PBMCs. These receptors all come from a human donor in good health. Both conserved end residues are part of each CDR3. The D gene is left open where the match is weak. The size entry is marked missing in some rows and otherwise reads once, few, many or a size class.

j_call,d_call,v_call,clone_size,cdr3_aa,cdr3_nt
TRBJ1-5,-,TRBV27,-,CASSSRGQPQHF,TGTGCCAGCAGTTCTAGGGGTCAGCCCCAGCATTTT
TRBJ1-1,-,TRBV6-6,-,CASSSPINTEAFF,TGTGCCAGCAGTTCGCCTATTAACACTGAAGCTTTCTTT
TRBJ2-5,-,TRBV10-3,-,CAITAGSQETQYF,TGTGCCATCACTGCAGGCTCCCAAGAGACCCAGTACTTC
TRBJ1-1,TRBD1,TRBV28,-,CASSDRETEAFF,TGTGCCAGCAGTGACAGGGAGACTGAAGCTTTCTTT
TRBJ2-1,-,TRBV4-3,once,CASSQDLRWEQFF,TGCGCCAGCAGCCAAGATTTGAGGTGGGAGCAGTTCTTC
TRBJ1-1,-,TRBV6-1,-,CASSEIGDNPNTEAFF,TGTGCCAGCAGTGAAATAGGGGACAACCCGAACACTGAAGCTTTCTTT
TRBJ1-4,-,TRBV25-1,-,CASSEDRTNEKLFF,TGTGCCAGCAGTGAGGACAGAACTAATGAAAAACTGTTTTTT
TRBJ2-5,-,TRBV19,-,CASSIDQAAGMETQYF,TGTGCCAGTAGTATAGATCAGGCTGCAGGGATGGAGACCCAGTACTTC
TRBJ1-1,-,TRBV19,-,CASSIDLGAGTEAFF,TGTGCCAGTAGTATAGATCTTGGGGCCGGCACTGAAGCTTTCTTT
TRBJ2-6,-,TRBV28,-,CASGSGGANVLTF,TGTGCCAGCGGGAGTGGTGGGGCCAACGTCCTGACTTTC
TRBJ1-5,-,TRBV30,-,CAWSVLNDQPQHF,TGTGCCTGGAGTGTACTCAATGATCAGCCCCAGCATTTT
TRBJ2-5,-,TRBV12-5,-,CASGLGAWETQYF,TGTGCTAGTGGTTTGGGAGCTTGGGAGACCCAGTACTTC
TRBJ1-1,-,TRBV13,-,CASSLYRVGTNTEAFF,TGTGCCAGCAGCCTATACAGGGTGGGTACGAACACTGAAGCTTTCTTT
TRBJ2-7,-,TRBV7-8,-,CASSFGSSYEQYF,TGTGCCAGCAGCTTTGGCAGCTCCTACGAGCAGTACTTC
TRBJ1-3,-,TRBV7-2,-,CASSLRGDGNTIYF,TGTGCCAGCAGCTTACGAGGAGACGGAAACACCATATATTTT
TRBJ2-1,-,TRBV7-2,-,CASSSRDFNNEQFF,TGTGCCAGCAGCTCCAGGGACTTTAACAATGAGCAGTTCTTC
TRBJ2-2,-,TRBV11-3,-,CASSLEVSGQNTGELFF,TGTGCCAGCAGCTTAGAGGTTAGCGGCCAGAACACCGGGGAGCTGTTTTTT
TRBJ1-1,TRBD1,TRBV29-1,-,CSVEFSGTGRLGTEAFF,TGCAGCGTTGAGTTTTCCGGGACAGGGAGATTGGGCACTGAAGCTTTCTTT
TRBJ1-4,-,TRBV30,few,CAWSPGHRNEKLFF,TGTGCCTGGAGTCCGGGACACCGAAATGAAAAACTGTTTTTT
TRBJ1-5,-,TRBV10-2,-,CASRSGMSQPQHF,TGCGCCAGCAGATCAGGGATGAGTCAGCCCCAGCATTTT
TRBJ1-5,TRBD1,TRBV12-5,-,CASGTPDRVGNQPQHF,TGTGCTAGTGGTACTCCAGACAGGGTAGGCAATCAGCCCCAGCATTTT
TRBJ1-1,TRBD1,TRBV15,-,CATSRDMGTGEAFF,TGTGCCACCAGCAGAGACATGGGGACAGGGGAAGCTTTCTTT
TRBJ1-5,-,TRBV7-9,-,CASSLGGQPQHF,TGTGCCAGCAGCTTAGGCGGGCAGCCCCAGCATTTT
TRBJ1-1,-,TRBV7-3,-,CASSLAGTTEAFF,TGTGCCAGCAGCTTAGCCGGGACTACTGAAGCTTTCTTT
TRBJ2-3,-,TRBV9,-,CASSPVQRSGTDTQYF,TGTGCCAGCAGCCCCGTCCAGCGATCCGGCACAGATACGCAGTATTTT
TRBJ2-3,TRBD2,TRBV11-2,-,CASSFLAGATDTQYF,TGTGCCAGCAGCTTTCTAGCGGGAGCGACAGATACGCAGTATTTT
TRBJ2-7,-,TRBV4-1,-,CASSQAGGRGSYEQYF,TGCGCCAGCAGCCAAGCAGGGGGGAGAGGCTCCTACGAGCAGTACTTC
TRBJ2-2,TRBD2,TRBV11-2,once,CASSPSRLAGEHTGELFF,TGTGCCAGCAGCCCGAGTCGACTGGCGGGAGAGCACACCGGGGAGCTGTTTTTT
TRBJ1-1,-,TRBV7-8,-,CASSGGGTEAFF,TGTGCCAGCAGCGGAGGAGGGACTGAAGCTTTCTTT
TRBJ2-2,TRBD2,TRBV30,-,CAWSVREGANTGELFF,TGTGCCTGGAGTGTACGGGAGGGCGCGAACACCGGGGAGCTGTTTTTT
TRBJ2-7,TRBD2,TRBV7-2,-,CASSRTSGNPLSYEQYF,TGTGCCAGCAGCCGTACTAGCGGAAACCCCCTCTCCTACGAGCAGTACTTC
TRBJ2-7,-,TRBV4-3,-,CASSSGDRPYEQYF,TGCGCCAGCAGCTCAGGCGACAGACCCTACGAGCAGTACTTC
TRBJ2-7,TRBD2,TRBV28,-,CASSLPREFNEQYF,TGTGCCAGCAGTTTACCGCGGGAGTTCAACGAGCAGTACTTC
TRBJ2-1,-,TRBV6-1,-,CASSTRDWSRPEQFF,TGTGCCAGCAGTACGCGGGACTGGTCAAGACCGGAGCAGTTCTTC
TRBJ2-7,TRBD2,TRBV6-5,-,CASSYRAGAREQYF,TGTGCCAGCAGTTATAGGGCGGGAGCCCGCGAGCAGTACTTC
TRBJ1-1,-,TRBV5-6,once,CASSSQGRGLMNTEAFF,TGTGCCAGCAGCTCCCAGGGCAGAGGATTAATGAACACTGAAGCTTTCTTT
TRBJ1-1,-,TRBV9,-,CASSASLRTTSNTEAFF,TGTGCCAGCAGCGCCTCGTTGAGGACAACTTCGAACACTGAAGCTTTCTTT
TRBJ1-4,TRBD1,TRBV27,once,CASRRTGEGGEKLFF,TGTGCCAGCAGACGAACAGGGGAAGGAGGCGAAAAACTGTTTTTT
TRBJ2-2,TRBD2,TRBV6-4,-,CASRLAGGGTGELFF,TGTGCCAGCCGACTAGCGGGAGGTGGCACCGGGGAGCTGTTTTTT
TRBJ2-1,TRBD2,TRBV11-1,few,CASSYSGSYEQFF,TGTGCCAGCAGCTATAGCGGGAGCTATGAGCAGTTCTTC
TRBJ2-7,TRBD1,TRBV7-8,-,CASSLRDRELYEQYF,TGTGCCAGCAGCTTACGAGACAGGGAATTATACGAGCAGTACTTC
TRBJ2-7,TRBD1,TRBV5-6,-,CASSGQGYEQYF,TGTGCCAGCAGCGGACAGGGGTACGAGCAGTACTTC
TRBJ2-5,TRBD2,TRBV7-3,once,CASSLTGLAGGKQETQYF,TGTGCCAGCAGCTTAACTGGACTAGCGGGAGGAAAACAAGAGACCCAGTACTTC
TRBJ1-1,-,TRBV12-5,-,CASVLWDSNTEAFF,TGTGCTAGTGTCCTTTGGGACTCGAACACTGAAGCTTTCTTT
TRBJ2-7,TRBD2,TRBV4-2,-,CASSQEGAGGSYEQYF,TGTGCCAGCAGCCAAGAGGGGGCGGGAGGCTCATACGAGCAGTACTTC
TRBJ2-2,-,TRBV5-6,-,CASSLGAANTGELFF,TGTGCCAGCAGCTTGGGGGCCGCGAACACCGGGGAGCTGTTTTTT
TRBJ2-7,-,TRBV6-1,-,CASGREYEQYF,TGTGCCAGCGGCAGGGAATACGAGCAGTACTTC
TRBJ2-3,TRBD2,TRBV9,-,CASSAGGGVLTDTQYF,TGTGCCAGCAGCGCGGGAGGGGGAGTCCTCACAGATACGCAGTATTTT
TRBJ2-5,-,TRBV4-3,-,CASSLTRWEGLKETQYF,TGCGCCAGCAGCCTTACTAGATGGGAAGGCCTTAAAGAGACCCAGTACTTC
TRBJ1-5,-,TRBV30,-,CAWSPGPGNQPQHF,TGTGCCTGGAGTCCCGGTCCGGGAAATCAGCCCCAGCATTTT
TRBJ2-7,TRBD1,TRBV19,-,CASTPGQGAHEQYF,TGTGCCAGTACCCCGGGACAGGGGGCCCACGAGCAGTACTTC
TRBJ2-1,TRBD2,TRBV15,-,CATSRDLSGRNEQFF,TGTGCCACCAGCAGGGACTTAAGCGGGAGAAATGAGCAGTTCTTC
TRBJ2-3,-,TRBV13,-,CASSSGVEADTQYF,TGTGCCAGCAGTTCAGGGGTAGAGGCAGATACGCAGTATTTT
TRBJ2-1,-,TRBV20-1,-,CSSGPDNEQFF,TGCAGTTCTGGGCCAGACAATGAGCAGTTCTTC
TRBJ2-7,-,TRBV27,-,CASSLYGSGEQYF,TGTGCCAGCAGTTTATACGGTTCCGGCGAGCAGTACTTC